The 10 T cell receptor beta chains given below trace back to one sample, sequenced in a study of blood T cell repertoires in COVID-19. The assay was immunoSEQ multiplex PCR, and TCRdb's table has in-frame clones only and misses some. The sample holds 100,000 to 120,000 clones; 72% are singletons and the top ten take 7.6%. Sequencing was done on a sample of peripheral blood. The receptors derive from a woman in her fifties or sixties with acute or convalescent COVID-19.

The gene calls are TRBV30 and TRBJ1-5; 8 nucleotides match TRBD1. V lost 0 bases, J lost 4 bases, and 8 bases stayed unmatched. Germline V CDR1 and CDR2: GTSNPN, SVGIG (reference sequence). The CDR3 length is 16 residues. For the CDR3, the DNA is TGTGCCTGGAGTGTGACAACGGGGACAGGAAATCAGCCCCAGCATTTT. Its translation is CAWSVTTGTGNQPQHF.

The chain employs TRBV7-3 and TRBJ1-1, with a weak D call TRBD1 (5 bases). Germline CDR1 reads SGHTA; CDR2 reads FQGTGA. Trimming removed 5 bases from V and 2 bases from J, with 9 bases in between. This CDR3 has 13 residues. The CDR3 reads CASSRQTNTEAFF. The CDR3 coding sequence is TGTGCCAGCAGCCGACAGACAAACACTGAAGCTTTCTTT.

This clone was seen only a few times. The J gene is TRBJ1-1, the V gene TRBV5-5; D perhaps matches TRBD1 (5 bases). Trimming left V 8 bases short and J 2 bases short, with 16 bases between. Germline loops: CDR1 SGHKS, CDR2 YYEKEE (reference sequence). The CDR3 is made up of 14 amino acids. Written as DNA, the CDR3 is TGTGCCAGTACGCAAGGGGTCGTTAACACTGAAGCTTTCTTT. It is translated as CASTQGVVNTEAFF.

The sample holds many counts of this clone. J is TRBJ2-7 and V is TRBV13, with a tentative D call TRBD2 (6 bases). Trimming removed 5 bases from V and 3 bases from J, with 11 bases in between. The CDR3 has 13 residues. Germline loops: CDR1 PRHDT, CDR2 FYEKMQ (reference sequence). CDR3 bases: TGTGCCAGCAGCCGGGGGAAAAGCTACGAGCAGTACTTC. It specifies CASSRGKSYEQYF.

The chain uses TRBV19 and TRBJ1-2; D is unresolved. Deletions cut 5 bases from V and 2 bases from J, with 24 bases between. The CDR3 sequence is 18 residues long. The germline V gene encodes CDR1 LNHDA and CDR2 SQIVND (reference sequence). In nucleotides, the CDR3 is TGTGCCAGTAGTTCCCACGATCCGGCCTCGACTTTCAACTATGGCTACACCTTC. Protein sequence: CASSSHDPASTFNYGYTF.

This sequence joins TRBV5-5 and TRBJ1-2, with no clear D. V was pared by 0 bases and J by 4 bases, with 16 bases between. The germline V gene encodes CDR1 SGHKS and CDR2 YYEKEE (reference sequence). The CDR3 totals 16 residues. This chain's CDR3 is CASSLDPGLGGYGYTF. The CDR3 region has the DNA TGTGCCAGCAGCTTGGATCCTGGGCTTGGAGGCTATGGCTACACCTTC.

V gene TRBV3-1 (or the pseudogene TRBV3-2) combines with J gene TRBJ1-4; perhaps TRBD1 as D (5 bases). The CDR3 spans 15 residues. V was shortened by 2 bases and J by 7 bases, with 14 bases between the two germline ends. Per the germline V gene, CDR1 is LGHDT and CDR2 is YNNKEL (reference sequence). CDR3 region: CASSQYSGRSEKLFF. The CDR3 nucleotides read TGTGCCAGCAGCCAATACTCAGGGCGCTCTGAAAAACTGTTTTTT.

This clone was recorded only once. The chain is built from TRBV7-2 and TRBJ2-7; possibly TRBD1 for D (6 bases). Trimming pared 2 bases from V and 6 bases from J, leaving 14 bases between. The CDR3 has 14 residues. Germline V gives CDR1 SGHTA, CDR2 FQGNSA. The CDR3 DNA follows: TGTGCCAGCAGCTTAACCAGTTCAGGGGTCGAGCAGTACTTC. Its translation: CASSLTSSGVEQYF.

This clone was found a few times. This sequence joins TRBV4-3 and TRBJ2-7, with 8 bases aligning to TRBD1. The CDR3 covers 16 residues. Germline V lookup: CDR1 LGHNA, CDR2 YSLEER. V lost 0 bases to trimming and J lost 0 bases; unmatched junction nucleotides: 4. CDR3 region: CASSQDAGGYSYEQYF. CDR3 DNA sequence: TGCGCCAGCAGCCAAGATGCAGGGGGCTACTCCTACGAGCAGTACTTC.

V and J are TRBV30 and TRBJ1-4; 11 bases agree with TRBD1. The CDR3 totals 14 residues. CDR1 and CDR2 (germline): GTSNPN, SVGIG (reference sequence). V shed 4 bases, J shed 10 bases, and the junction held 8 bases outside the gene matches. The CDR3 coding sequence is TGTGCCTGGACCCCTTGGACAGGGGGCGGAAAACTGTTTTTT. Residues: CAWTPWTGGGKLFF.